The present entry profiles one T cell receptor beta chain with its context. Its specificity is not known. The protocol was immunoSEQ multiplex PCR, while the TCRdb copy is restricted to in-frame clones and leaves out a portion. The profile shows about 55,000 clones, just over 85% of them singletons. The germline gives CDR1 MNHEY, CDR2 SMNVEV (reference sequence). The CDR3 is 14 amino acids. Trimming stripped 3 bases from V and 4 bases from J, with 10 bases between. This sample is drawn from a study of CD4 T cells in relation to SARS-CoV-2 and coronaviruses. Study at large: The HLA restriction of the shared crossreactive spike epitopes was mapped.

The unexposed donors gave CD4+ T cells in about 2010-2019, prior to COVID-19. Study-level results: Culture-expanded clones reflect memory recall rather than primary priming during culture.

The receptor comes from a human donor in good health. The V gene is TRBV27, the J gene TRBJ1-5; no reliable D call. Input material: memory CD4+ T cells from PBMCs. This CDR3 reads CASSFGLGNQPQHF. The CDR3 coding sequence is TGTGCCAGCAGTTTTGGTTTGGGGAATCAGCCCCAGCATTTT.